The clone carrying this T cell receptor (beta chain) has a handful of counts. This sample is drawn from a study of blood T cell repertoires in COVID-19. Study details: Researchers got acute and convalescent COVID-19 samples from the United States, Italy and Spain. PBMCs, B-cell-depleted T cells, or T cells provided the cDNA or gDNA that made up the material.

All enrollees were roughly 18 to 89 years old and from 25 or so US areas. Two consecutive negative NP/OP PCR tests, clearance, or resolved symptoms defined Cohort 3 recovery. TCRdb's table, derived via immunoSEQ multiplex PCR, lists solely in-frame clones and lacks some. In the table there are approximately 170,000 clones, 89% of which are singletons. The CDR3 contains 15 residues. The sample consisted of PBMCs or T cells enriched from blood (not recorded which). The rearrangement joins TRBV21-1 to TRBJ2-1; whether TRBD2, the table's D call, matches the DNA was not checked. TRBV21-1 constitutes a pseudogene. This sequence was found in a woman in her late teens or twenties who had recovered from COVID-19. CDR3 DNA: TGTGCCAGCCAATCCAGGACTGAGAGGATTAATGAGCAGTTCTTC. It codes for CASQSRTERINEQFF.